A selection of T cell receptor beta chains follows, all from one sample in a study of CD8+ T cells in alopecia areata. Only in-frame clones appear in the TCRdb table, and some are missing; sequencing was by immunoSEQ multiplex PCR. The sample contains more than 110,000 clones, roughly four fifths of which appear only once. Specimen: CD8+ T cells sorted from blood, collected at week 4, from a patient treated with tofacitinib. The receptors shown here come from a human donor with alopecia areata. The CDR3 runs from the conserved cysteine through the conserved F or W. D genes are given only for firm matches. For some rows the clone size is stated as once, few or many, or as a class when expanded; others skip it.

d_gene,abundance,v_gene,j_gene,CDR3nt,CDR3aa
.,.,TRBV4-1,TRBJ1-1,TGCGCCAGCAGCCCCATAGACACCGGAGCTTTCTTT,CASSPIDTGAFF
.,.,TRBV30,TRBJ1-5,TGTGCCTGGAGTATGTCGACGGGACAGCCCCAGCATTTT,CAWSMSTGQPQHF
TRBD2,.,TRBV7-2,TRBJ2-7,TGTGCCAGCAGCTTCGGACTAGCGGTCTACGAGCAGTACTTC,CASSFGLAVYEQYF
.,.,TRBV2,TRBJ1-5,TGTGCCAGCAGTGAACGGCCGCGGAGCAATCAGCCCCAGCATTTT,CASSERPRSNQPQHF
TRBD1,.,TRBV29-1,TRBJ2-3,TGCAGCGTTCAGGACAGGGGGCGCAGAAATACGCAGTATTTT,CSVQDRGRRNTQYF
TRBD2,.,TRBV13,TRBJ2-1,TGTGCCAGCAGTACGCTAGCGGACAATGAGCAGTTCTTC,CASSTLADNEQFF
TRBD1,.,TRBV5-1,TRBJ2-7,TGCGCCAGCAGCTTGTCACAGGGGGCGTTCTACGAGCAGTACTTC,CASSLSQGAFYEQYF
TRBD2,.,TRBV7-6,TRBJ2-3,TGTGCCAGCAGCCTCCGGACTAGCGGGGGGGCGGAGACAGATACGCAGTATTTT,CASSLRTSGGAETDTQYF
.,many,TRBV29-1,TRBJ2-7,TGCAGCGTTGAACTCCAGGATTACGAGCAGTACTTC,CSVELQDYEQYF
.,.,TRBV6-5,TRBJ2-1,TGTGCCAGCAGTTCAACCTACAATGAGCAGTTCTTC,CASSSTYNEQFF
TRBD2,.,TRBV15,TRBJ2-1,TGTGCCACCAGCGGGACTAGCCGAACCTACAATGAGCAGTTCTTC,CATSGTSRTYNEQFF
TRBD2,.,TRBV9,TRBJ2-1,TGTGCCAGCAGCCCGCAGGTAACTAGCGGCCACTCGGGGAATGAGCAGTTCTTC,CASSPQVTSGHSGNEQFF
.,.,TRBV5-6,TRBJ2-1,TGTGCCAGCAGCTTGGGGCCCAATGAGCAGTTCTTC,CASSLGPNEQFF
.,.,TRBV30,TRBJ2-5,TGTGCCTGGAACCTGGGAGCCGGAATGGAGACCCAGTACTTC,CAWNLGAGMETQYF
.,.,TRBV19,TRBJ1-1,TGTGCCAGTAGTTGGGGCCCCGAAGGAAACACTGAAGCTTTCTTT,CASSWGPEGNTEAFF
TRBD1,.,TRBV29-1,TRBJ2-3,TGCAGCGTTGAAGGGGGACAGGAGCTGGGAGATACGCAGTATTTT,CSVEGGQELGDTQYF